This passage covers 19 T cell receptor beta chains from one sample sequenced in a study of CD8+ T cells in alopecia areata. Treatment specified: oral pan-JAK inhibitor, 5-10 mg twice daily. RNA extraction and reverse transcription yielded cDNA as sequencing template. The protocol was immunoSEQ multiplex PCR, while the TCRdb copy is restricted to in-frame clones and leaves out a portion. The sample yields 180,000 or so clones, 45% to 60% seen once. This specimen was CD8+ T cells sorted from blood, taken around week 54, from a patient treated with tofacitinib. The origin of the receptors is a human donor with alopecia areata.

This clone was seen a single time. The CDR3, as DNA: TGTGCCAGCAGCTTGGCCCAGACAGGGGCACTACTTAACTATGGCTACACCTTC. Translation gives CASSLAQTGALLNYGYTF. This rearrangement joins TRBV5-6 to TRBJ1-2, with 8 bases matching TRBD1. V dropped 0 bases and J dropped 1; count of bases not matched to a gene: 11. The germline V gene has CDR1 SGHDT and CDR2 YYEEEE. The CDR3 consists of 18 residues.

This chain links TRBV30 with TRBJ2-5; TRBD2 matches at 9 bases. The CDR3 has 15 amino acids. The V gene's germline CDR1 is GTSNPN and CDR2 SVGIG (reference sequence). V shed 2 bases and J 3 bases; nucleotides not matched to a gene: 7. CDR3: CAWSIAGDPEETQYF. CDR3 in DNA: TGTGCCTGGAGTATAGCGGGGGACCCTGAAGAGACCCAGTACTTC.

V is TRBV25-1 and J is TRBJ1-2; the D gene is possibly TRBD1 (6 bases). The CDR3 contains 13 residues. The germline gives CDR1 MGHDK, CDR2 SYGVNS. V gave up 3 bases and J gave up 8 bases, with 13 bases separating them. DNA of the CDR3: TGTGCCAGCAGTGAGAACAGGGAGAAGGGCTACACCTTC. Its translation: CASSENREKGYTF.

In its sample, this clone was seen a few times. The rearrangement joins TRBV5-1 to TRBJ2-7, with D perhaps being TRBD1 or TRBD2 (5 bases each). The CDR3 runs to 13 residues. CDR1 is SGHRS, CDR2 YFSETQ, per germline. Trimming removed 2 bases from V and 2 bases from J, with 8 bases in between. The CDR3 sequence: CASSFGAPYEQYF. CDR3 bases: TGCGCCAGCAGCTTCGGGGCCCCCTACGAGCAGTACTTC.

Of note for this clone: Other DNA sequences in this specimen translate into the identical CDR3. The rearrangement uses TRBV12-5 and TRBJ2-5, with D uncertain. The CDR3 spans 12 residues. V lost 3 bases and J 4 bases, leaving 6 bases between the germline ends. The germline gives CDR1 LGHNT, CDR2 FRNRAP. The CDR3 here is CASGFRTETQYF. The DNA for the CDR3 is TGTGCTAGTGGTTTCCGCACAGAGACCCAGTACTTC.

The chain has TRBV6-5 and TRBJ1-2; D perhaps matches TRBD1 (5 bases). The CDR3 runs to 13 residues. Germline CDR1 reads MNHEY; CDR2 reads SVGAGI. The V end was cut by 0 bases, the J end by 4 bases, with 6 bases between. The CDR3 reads CASSYSTAYGYTF. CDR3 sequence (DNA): TGTGCCAGCAGTTACTCGACAGCCTATGGCTACACCTTC.

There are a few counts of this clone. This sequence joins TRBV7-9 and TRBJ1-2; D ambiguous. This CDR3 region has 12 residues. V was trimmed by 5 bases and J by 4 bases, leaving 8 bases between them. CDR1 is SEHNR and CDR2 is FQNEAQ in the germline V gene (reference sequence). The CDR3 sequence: CASSPRFYGYTF. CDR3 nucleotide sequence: TGTGCCAGCAGCCCTCGGTTCTATGGCTACACCTTC.

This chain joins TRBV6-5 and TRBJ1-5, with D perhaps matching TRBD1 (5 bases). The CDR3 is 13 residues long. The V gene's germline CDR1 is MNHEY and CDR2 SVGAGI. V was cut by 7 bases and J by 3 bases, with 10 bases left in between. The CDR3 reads CASNGGANQPQHF. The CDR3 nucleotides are TGTGCCAGCAATGGAGGGGCCAATCAGCCCCAGCATTTT.

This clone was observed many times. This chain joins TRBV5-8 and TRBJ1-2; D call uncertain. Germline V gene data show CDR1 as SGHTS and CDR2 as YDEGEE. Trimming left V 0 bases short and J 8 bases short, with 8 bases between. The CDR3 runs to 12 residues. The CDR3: CASSLGLGGYTF. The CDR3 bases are TGTGCCAGCAGCTTGGGATTGGGAGGCTACACCTTC.

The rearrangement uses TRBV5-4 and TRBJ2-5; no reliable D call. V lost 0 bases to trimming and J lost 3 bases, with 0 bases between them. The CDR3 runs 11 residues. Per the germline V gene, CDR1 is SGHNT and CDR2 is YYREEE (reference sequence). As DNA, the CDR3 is TGTGCCAGCAGCTTGGAAGAGACCCAGTACTTC. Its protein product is CASSLEETQYF.

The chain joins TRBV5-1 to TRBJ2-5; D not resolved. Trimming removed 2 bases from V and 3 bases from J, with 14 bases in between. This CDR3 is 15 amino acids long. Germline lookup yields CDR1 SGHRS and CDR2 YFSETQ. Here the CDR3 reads CASSFRVQAKETQYF. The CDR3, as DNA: TGCGCCAGCAGCTTCCGAGTCCAGGCGAAAGAGACCCAGTACTTC.

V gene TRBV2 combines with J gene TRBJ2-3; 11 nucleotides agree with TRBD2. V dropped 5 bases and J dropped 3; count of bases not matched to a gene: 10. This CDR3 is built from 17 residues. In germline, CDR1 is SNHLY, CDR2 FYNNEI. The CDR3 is CASSPFLAGGLTDTQYF. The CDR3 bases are TGTGCCAGCAGTCCCTTTCTAGCGGGGGGACTGACAGATACGCAGTATTTT.

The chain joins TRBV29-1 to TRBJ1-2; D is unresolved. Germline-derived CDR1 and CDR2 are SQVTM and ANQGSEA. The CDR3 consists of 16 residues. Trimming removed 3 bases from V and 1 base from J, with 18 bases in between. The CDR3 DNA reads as TGCAGCGTTGAGGGTCAGGAGATACCAGATAACTATGGCTACACCTTC. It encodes CSVEGQEIPDNYGYTF.

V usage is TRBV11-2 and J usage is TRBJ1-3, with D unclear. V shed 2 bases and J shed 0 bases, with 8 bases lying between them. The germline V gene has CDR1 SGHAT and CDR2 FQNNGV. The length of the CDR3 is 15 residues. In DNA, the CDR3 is TGTGCCAGCAGCTTACAGGTCGCCTCTGGAAACACCATATATTTT. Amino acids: CASSLQVASGNTIYF.

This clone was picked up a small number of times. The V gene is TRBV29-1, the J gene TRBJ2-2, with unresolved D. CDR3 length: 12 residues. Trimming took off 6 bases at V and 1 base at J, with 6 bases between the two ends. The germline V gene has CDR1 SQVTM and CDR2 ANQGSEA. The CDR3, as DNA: TGCAGCGTGATACAGAACACCGGGGAGCTGTTTTTT. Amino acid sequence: CSVIQNTGELFF.

The CDR3 is CASSYVGQNTEAFF. DNA for the CDR3: TGTGCCAGCAGTTACGTCGGACAAAACACTGAAGCTTTCTTT. The chain carries TRBV6-6 and TRBJ1-1, with D possibly being TRBD1 (5 bases). Trimming cost V 2 bases and J 2 bases, with 9 bases left between them. This CDR3 comprises 14 residues. Germline CDR1 and CDR2: MNHNY and SVGAGI (reference sequence).

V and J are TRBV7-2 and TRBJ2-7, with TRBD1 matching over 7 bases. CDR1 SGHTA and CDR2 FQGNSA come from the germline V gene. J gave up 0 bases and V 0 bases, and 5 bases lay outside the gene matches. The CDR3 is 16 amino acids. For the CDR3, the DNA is TGTGCCAGCAGCTTAGCGACGACAGGGCACTCCTACGAGCAGTACTTC. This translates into CASSLATTGHSYEQYF.

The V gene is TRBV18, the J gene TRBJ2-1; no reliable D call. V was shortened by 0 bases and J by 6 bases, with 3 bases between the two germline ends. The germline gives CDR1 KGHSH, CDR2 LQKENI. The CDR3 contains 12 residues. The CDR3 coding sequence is TGTGCCAGCTCACCACCCCTCAATGAGCAGTTCTTC. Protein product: CASSPPLNEQFF. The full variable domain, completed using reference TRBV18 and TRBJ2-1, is NAGVMQNPRHLVRRRGQEARLRCSPMKGHSHVYWYRQLPEEGLKFMVYLQKENIIDESGMPKERFSAEFPKEGPSILRIQQVVRGDSAAYFCASSPPLNEQFFGPGTRLTVL.

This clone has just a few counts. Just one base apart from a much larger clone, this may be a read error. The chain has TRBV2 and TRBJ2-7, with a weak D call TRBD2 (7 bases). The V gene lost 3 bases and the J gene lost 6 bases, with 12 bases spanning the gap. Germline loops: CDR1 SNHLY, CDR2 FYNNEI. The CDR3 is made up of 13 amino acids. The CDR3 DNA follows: TGTGCCAGCAGTGACGTAGGGGGGGGCGAGCAGTACTTC. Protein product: CASSDVGGGEQYF.